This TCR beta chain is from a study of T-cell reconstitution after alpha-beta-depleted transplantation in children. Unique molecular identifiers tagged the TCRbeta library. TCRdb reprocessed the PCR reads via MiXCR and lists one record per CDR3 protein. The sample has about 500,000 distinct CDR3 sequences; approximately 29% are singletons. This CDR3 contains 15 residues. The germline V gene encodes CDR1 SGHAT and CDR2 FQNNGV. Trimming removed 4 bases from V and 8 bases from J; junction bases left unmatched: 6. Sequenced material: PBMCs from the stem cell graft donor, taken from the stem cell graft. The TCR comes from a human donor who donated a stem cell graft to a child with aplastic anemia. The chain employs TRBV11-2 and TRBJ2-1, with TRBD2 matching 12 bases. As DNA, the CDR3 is TGTGCCAGCAGCTCGACTAGCGGGAGTTTCGATGAGCAGTTCTTC. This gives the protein CASSSTSGSFDEQFF.